This entry describes one T cell receptor (beta chain). Its antigen is as yet unknown. This sample was included in a study of Ad26.COV2.S vaccination and SARS-CoV-2 variants. General study findings and limits: Assessments of TCR breadth and depth may have underestimated the total T cell responses. Comparable non-spike TCR breadth was observed in vaccine and placebo recipients. Reports say spike-specific CD8+ and CD4+ T cell responses covered substantial breadth after vaccination.

Germline values: CDR1 LNHDA, CDR2 SQIVND (reference sequence). CDR3 length: 14 residues. V gave up 2 bases and J gave up 7 bases, with 14 bases separating them. TCRdb's copy holds only in-frame clones and misses some; the assay was immunoSEQ multiplex PCR. The sample shows around 170,000 clones, around nine tenths of them seen only once. V is TRBV19 and J is TRBJ2-5; D gene unclear. The sample in question was peripheral blood, obtained after recovery from COVID-19. The source is a human donor who had recovered from COVID-19. The CDR3 is CASSIRDLTGTQYF. CDR3 sequence (DNA): TGTGCCAGTAGTATAAGAGACCTGACGGGGACCCAGTACTTC.